The clone carrying this T cell receptor beta chain turned up a few times. Antigen: not known. A single record per CDR3 protein comes from TCRdb applying MiXCR to the reads. Altogether tens of thousands of distinct CDR3 sequences are present, 20% to 25% being singletons, with the ten largest covering about 26%. These data originate in a study of T cell repertoires in cytomegalovirus infection. The source is a human donor in good health (CMV status not recorded). Some clones in this sample may be carry-over from other donors' samples. The sample here was CD8+ T cells from cultured PBMCs, taken from culture after CMV antigen stimulation.

The CDR3 spells CASSLSRVGSGELFF. DNA of the CDR3: TGTGCCAGCAGCTTAAGCAGGGTCGGGTCCGGGGAGCTGTTTTTT. The chain uses TRBV7-8 and TRBJ2-2; D is possibly TRBD1 (5 bases). Germline V CDR1 and CDR2: SGHVS, FQNEAQ. V lost 2 bases and J 6 bases, leaving 13 bases between the germline ends. The CDR3 is 15 amino acids.